The sequence of this T cell receptor beta chain was determined in a study of shared clonotypes between healthy human individuals. Overall study: Each donor's CD8 memory used one plate, CD8 naive two, each CD4 subset three. Findings and caveats of the study: In a handful of donors, roughly 5.2% of naive CD4 clonotypes appeared in common.

The V and J ends lost 4 bases and 5 bases, in that order; junction bases with no gene match: 16. This CDR3 has 18 residues. Looked up from germline, CDR1 is MNHNS and CDR2 is SASEGT. The assay used deep level. Produced via immunoSEQ multiplex PCR; TCRdb's table is partial and in-frame only. The sample includes approximately 2.3 million clones, 93% of them seen just once. A word on this clone: The antigen is unknown.

This sequence was found in a man in his late teens or twenties in good health. Some clones in this sample may be carry-over from other donors' samples. This sequence joins TRBV6-1 and TRBJ1-4, with 7 bases fitting TRBD1. The sequencing sample was made of naive CD4+ T cells from PBMCs. Subset reported: CD45RA+ positively selected. CDR3 sequence (DNA): TGTGCCAGCAGTGTTAGGACAGGTTTGGCGGGGGAAAATGAAAAACTGTTTTTT. It is translated as CASSVRTGLAGENEKLFF.